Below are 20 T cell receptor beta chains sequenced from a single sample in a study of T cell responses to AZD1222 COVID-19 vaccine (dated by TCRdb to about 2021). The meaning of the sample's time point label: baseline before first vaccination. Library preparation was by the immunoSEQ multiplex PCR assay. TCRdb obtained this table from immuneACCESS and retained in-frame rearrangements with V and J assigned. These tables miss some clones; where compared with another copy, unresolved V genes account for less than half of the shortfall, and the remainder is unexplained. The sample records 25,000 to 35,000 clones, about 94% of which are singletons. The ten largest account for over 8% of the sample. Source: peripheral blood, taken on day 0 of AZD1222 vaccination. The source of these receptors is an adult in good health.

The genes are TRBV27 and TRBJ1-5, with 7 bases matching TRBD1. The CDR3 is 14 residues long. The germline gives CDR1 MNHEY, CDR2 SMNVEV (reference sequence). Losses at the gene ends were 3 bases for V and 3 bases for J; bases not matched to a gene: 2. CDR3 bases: TGTGCCAGCAGTTTTACAGGGGACAATCAGCCCCAGCATTTT. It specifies CASSFTGDNQPQHF.

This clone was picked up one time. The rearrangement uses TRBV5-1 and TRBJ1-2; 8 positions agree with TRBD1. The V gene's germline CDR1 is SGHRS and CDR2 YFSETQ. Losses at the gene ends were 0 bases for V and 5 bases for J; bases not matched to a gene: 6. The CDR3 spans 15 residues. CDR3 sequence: CASSLDDRGGYGYTF. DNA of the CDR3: TGCGCCAGCAGCTTGGACGACAGGGGAGGTTATGGCTACACCTTC.

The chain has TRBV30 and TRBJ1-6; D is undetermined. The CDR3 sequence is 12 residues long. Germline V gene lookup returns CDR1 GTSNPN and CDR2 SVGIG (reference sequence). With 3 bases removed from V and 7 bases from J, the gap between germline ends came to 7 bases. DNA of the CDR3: TGTGCCTGGAGAGGGCGAAATTCACCCCTCCACTTT. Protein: CAWRGRNSPLHF. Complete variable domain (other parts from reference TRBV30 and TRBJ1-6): SQTIHQWPATLVQPVGSPLSLECTVEGTSNPNLYWYRQAAGRGLQLLFYSVGIGQISSEVPQNLSASRPQDRQFILSSKKLLLSDSGFYLCAWRGRNSPLHFGNGTRLTVT.

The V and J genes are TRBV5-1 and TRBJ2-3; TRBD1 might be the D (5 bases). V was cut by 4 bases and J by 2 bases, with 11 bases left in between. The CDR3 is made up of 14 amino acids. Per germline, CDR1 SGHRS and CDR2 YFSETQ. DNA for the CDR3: TGCGCCAGCAGCCAACGGACACACACAGATACGCAGTATTTT. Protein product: CASSQRTHTDTQYF.

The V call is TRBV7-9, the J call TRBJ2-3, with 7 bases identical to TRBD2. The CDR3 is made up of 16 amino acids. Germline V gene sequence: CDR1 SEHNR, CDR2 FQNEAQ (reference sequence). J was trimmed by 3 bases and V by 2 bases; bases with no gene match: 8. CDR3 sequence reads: CASSLIGGGDTDTQYF. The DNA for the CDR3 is TGTGCCAGCAGCTTAATTGGCGGGGGAGATACAGATACGCAGTATTTT.

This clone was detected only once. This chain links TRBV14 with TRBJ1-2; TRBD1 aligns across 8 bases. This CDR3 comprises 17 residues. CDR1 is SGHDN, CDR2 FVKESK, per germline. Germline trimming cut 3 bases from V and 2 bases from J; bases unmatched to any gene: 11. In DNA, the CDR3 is TGTGCCAGCAGCCAGGGCCTACCGGGACAGGAAAACTATGGCTACACCTTC. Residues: CASSQGLPGQENYGYTF.

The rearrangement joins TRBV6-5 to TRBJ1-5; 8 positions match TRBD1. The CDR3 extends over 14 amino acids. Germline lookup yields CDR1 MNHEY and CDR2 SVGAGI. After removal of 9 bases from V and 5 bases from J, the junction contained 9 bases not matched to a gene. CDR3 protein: CASRGQGADQPQHF. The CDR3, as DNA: TGTGCCAGTCGGGGGCAGGGGGCAGATCAGCCCCAGCATTTT.

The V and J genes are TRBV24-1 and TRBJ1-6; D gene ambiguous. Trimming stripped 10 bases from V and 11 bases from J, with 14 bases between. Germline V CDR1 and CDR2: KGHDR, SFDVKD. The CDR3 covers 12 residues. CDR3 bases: TGTGCCACGCGAGCGGGGATAGCACCCCTCCACTTT. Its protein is CATRAGIAPLHF.

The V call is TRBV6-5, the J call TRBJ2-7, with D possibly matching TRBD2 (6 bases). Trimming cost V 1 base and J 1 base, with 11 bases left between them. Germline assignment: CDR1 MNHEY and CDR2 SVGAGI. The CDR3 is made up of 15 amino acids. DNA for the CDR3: TGTGCCAGCAGTTACTACTCGGGAGTATCCTACGAGCAGTACTTC. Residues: CASSYYSGVSYEQYF.

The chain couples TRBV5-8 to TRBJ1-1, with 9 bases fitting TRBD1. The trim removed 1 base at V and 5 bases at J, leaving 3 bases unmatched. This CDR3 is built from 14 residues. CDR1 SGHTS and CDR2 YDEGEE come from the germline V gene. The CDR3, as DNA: TGTGCCAGCAGCTTGCGGACAGGGGCTACTGAAGCTTTCTTT. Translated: CASSLRTGATEAFF.

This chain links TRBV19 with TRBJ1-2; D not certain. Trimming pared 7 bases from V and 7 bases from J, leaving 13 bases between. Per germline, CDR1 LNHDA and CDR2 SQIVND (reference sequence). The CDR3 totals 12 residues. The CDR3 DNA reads TGTGCCAGTATAGGCGACTCCGGTGGCTACACCTTC. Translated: CASIGDSGGYTF.

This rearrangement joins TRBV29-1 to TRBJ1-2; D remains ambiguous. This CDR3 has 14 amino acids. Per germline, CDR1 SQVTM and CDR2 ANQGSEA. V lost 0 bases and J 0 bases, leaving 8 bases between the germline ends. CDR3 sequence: CSVEDWKPNYGYTF. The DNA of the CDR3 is TGCAGCGTTGAAGACTGGAAACCTAACTATGGCTACACCTTC. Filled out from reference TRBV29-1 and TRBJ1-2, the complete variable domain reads SAVISQKPSRDICQRGTSLTIQCQVDSQVTMMFWYRQQPGQSLTLIATANQGSEATYESGFVIDKFPISRPNLTFSTLTVSNMSPEDSSIYLCSVEDWKPNYGYTFGSGTRLTVV.

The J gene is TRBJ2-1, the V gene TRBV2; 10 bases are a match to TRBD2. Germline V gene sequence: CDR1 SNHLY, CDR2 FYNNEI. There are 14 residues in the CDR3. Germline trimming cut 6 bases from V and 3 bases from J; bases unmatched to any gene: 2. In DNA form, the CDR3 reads TGTGCCAGCAGCGGACTAGCGGACTACAATGAGCAGTTCTTC. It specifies CASSGLADYNEQFF.

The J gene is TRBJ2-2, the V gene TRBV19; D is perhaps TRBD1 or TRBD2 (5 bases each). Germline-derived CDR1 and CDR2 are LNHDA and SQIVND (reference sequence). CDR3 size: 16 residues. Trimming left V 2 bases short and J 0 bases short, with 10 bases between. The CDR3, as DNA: TGTGCCAGTAGTATATTGGGACCCTCGAACACCGGGGAGCTGTTTTTT. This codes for CASSILGPSNTGELFF.

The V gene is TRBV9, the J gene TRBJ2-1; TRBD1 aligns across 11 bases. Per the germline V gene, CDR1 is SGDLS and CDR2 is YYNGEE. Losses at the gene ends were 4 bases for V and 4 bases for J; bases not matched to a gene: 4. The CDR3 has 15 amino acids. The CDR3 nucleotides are TGTGCCAGCAGCCCCCGGGACAGGGGGTACAATGAGCAGTTCTTC. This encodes CASSPRDRGYNEQFF.

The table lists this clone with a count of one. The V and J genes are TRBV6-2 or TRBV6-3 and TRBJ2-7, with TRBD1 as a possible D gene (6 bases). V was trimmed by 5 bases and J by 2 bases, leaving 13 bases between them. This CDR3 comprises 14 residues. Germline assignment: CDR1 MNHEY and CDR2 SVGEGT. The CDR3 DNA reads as TGTGCCAGCAGTCAAGGGGGAACCCCCTACGAGCAGTACTTC. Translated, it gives CASSQGGTPYEQYF.

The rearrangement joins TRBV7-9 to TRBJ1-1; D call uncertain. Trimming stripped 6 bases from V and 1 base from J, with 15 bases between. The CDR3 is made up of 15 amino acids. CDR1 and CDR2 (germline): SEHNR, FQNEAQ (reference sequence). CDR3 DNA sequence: TGTGCCAGCAGACAAATGACTGACCCGAACACTGAAGCTTTCTTT. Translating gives CASRQMTDPNTEAFF.

The DNA of the CDR3 is TGTGCCAGCAGTTCTGGGACAGGCCTGAGGTGGGGCGAAAACACCATATATTTT. It encodes CASSSGTGLRWGENTIYF. The gene calls are TRBV27 and TRBJ1-3, with 8 bases fitting TRBD1. The CDR3 extends over 18 amino acids. Germline-derived CDR1 and CDR2 are MNHEY and SMNVEV (reference sequence). Trimming removed 4 bases from V and 6 bases from J; junction bases left unmatched: 17.

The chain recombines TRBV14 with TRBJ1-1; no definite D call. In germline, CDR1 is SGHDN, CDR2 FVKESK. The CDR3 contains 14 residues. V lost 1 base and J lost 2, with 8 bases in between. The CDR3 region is CASSQAFRNTEAFF. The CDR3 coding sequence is TGTGCCAGCAGCCAAGCGTTCAGAAACACTGAAGCTTTCTTT.

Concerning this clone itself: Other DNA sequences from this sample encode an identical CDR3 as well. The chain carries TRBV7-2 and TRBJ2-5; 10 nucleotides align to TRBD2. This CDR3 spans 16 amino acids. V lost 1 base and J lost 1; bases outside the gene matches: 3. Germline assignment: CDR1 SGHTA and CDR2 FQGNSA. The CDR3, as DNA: TGTGCCAGCAGCTTAGGGGTAGCGGGAGGCCAAGAGACCCAGTACTTC. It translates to CASSLGVAGGQETQYF.